What follows are 22 T cell receptor beta chains derived from one specimen sequenced in a study of T cell responses to AZD1222 COVID-19 vaccine. Method: immunoSEQ multiplex PCR; TCRdb's copy keeps in-frame clones and lacks some. The repertoire holds around 71,000 clones, with approximately 80% as singletons. The sequencing used peripheral blood, collected 28 days after the second AZD1222 dose. Receptor source: an adult who received the AZD1222 COVID-19 vaccine.

The V call is TRBV7-6, the J call TRBJ2-2; 7 bases align to TRBD1. The trim removed 1 base at V and 3 bases at J, leaving 5 bases unmatched. Germline V gene data show CDR1 as SGHVS and CDR2 as FNYEAQ. This CDR3 spans 16 amino acids. The CDR3 protein is CASSLVGQPYTGELFF. The CDR3 DNA is TGTGCCAGCAGCTTAGTGGGACAGCCCTACACCGGGGAGCTGTTTTTT. Variable domain in full (rest from reference TRBV7-6 and TRBJ2-2): GAGVSQSPRYKVTKRGQDVALRCDPISGHVSLYWYRQALGQGPEFLTYFNYEAQQDKSGLPNDRFSAERPEGSISTLTIQRTEQRDSAMYRCASSLVGQPYTGELFFGEGSRLTVL.

The chain links TRBV7-6 to TRBJ2-3; weak D call: TRBD2 (7 bases). CDR1 and CDR2 from the germline V gene are SGHVS and FNYEAQ. There are 16 residues in the CDR3. V was shortened by 8 bases and J by 4 bases, with 22 bases between the two germline ends. CDR3 amino acids: CASLSEGGPMADTQYF. The CDR3 region has the DNA TGTGCCAGCCTTTCGGAGGGGGGGCCCATGGCAGATACGCAGTATTTT.

The chain couples TRBV4-1 to TRBJ1-1; D ambiguous. Germline V CDR1 and CDR2: MGHRA, YSYEKL. The CDR3 is 13 amino acids. Trimming removed 4 bases from V and 4 bases from J, with 10 bases in between. CDR3 in amino acids: CASSPMIITEAFF. In nucleotides, the CDR3 is TGCGCCAGCAGCCCCATGATTATCACTGAAGCTTTCTTT.

V and J are TRBV29-1 and TRBJ1-1; D perhaps matches TRBD1 (6 bases). There are 13 residues in the CDR3. Looked up from germline, CDR1 is SQVTM and CDR2 is ANQGSEA. The V and J ends lost 7 bases and 0 bases respectively, with 12 bases between them. The CDR3 DNA reads TGCAGCGCGGAGGGGGGGGTGAACACTGAAGCTTTCTTT. Its translation is CSAEGGVNTEAFF. Full variable domain (missing parts from reference TRBV29-1 and TRBJ1-1): SAVISQKPSRDICQRGTSLTIQCQVDSQVTMMFWYRQQPGQSLTLIATANQGSEATYESGFVIDKFPISRPNLTFSTLTVSNMSPEDSSIYLCSAEGGVNTEAFFGQGTRLTVV.

The chain combines TRBV3-1 (or the pseudogene TRBV3-2) with TRBJ2-7; TRBD1 or TRBD2 may be the D gene (6 bases each). CDR1 LGHDT and CDR2 YNNKEL come from the germline V gene (reference sequence). The ends were cut back, 0 bases at V and 7 bases at J, with 13 bases in the middle. The CDR3 runs 14 residues. The CDR3 region has the DNA TGTGCCAGCAGCCAAGATTCGGGGGCGGGGGAGCAGTACTTC. Residues: CASSQDSGAGEQYF.

The rearrangement links TRBV7-2 to TRBJ1-5, with 8 positions matching TRBD1. CDR1 and CDR2 (germline): SGHTA, FQGNSA. The V and J ends lost 5 bases and 5 bases, in that order; junction bases with no gene match: 2. The CDR3 sequence is 13 residues long. DNA of the CDR3: TGTGCCAGCAGCGTACAGGGGGATCAGCCCCAGCATTTT. It translates to CASSVQGDQPQHF.

CDR3 amino acids: CASSLLSGRIGVNLTPGELFF. The CDR3 nucleotides are TGTGCCAGCAGTTTATTGAGTGGAAGGATAGGAGTAAATTTAACACCCGGGGAGCTGTTTTTT. The rearrangement joins TRBV28 to TRBJ2-2; D is unclear. Trimming stripped 1 base from V and 6 bases from J, with 30 bases between. The CDR3 spans 21 residues. Germline assignment: CDR1 MDHEN and CDR2 SYDVKM.

This sequence joins TRBV2 and TRBJ2-1; maybe TRBD2 (6 bases). CDR3 size: 12 residues. CDR1 is SNHLY, CDR2 FYNNEI, per germline. V lost 6 bases and J lost 9, with 12 bases in between. CDR3 sequence (DNA): TGTGCCAGCAGGGGGGACTTCTCTGAGCAGTTCTTC. Translated: CASRGDFSEQFF.

A few counts support this clone. The chain employs TRBV27 and TRBJ1-2, with TRBD1 as a possible D gene (5 bases). The germline gives CDR1 MNHEY, CDR2 SMNVEV (reference sequence). The V end was cut by 7 bases, the J end by 1 base, with 16 bases between. The CDR3 length is 15 residues. This CDR3 reads CASKFQGRINYGYTF. For the CDR3, the DNA is TGTGCCAGCAAATTTCAGGGACGAATTAACTATGGCTACACCTTC.

This clone has just a few counts. This rearrangement joins TRBV10-3 to TRBJ1-3; D is unclear. CDR1 and CDR2 from the germline V gene are ENHRY and SYGVKD. The CDR3 totals 18 residues. V was trimmed by 4 bases and J by 0 bases, leaving 19 bases between them. The CDR3 sequence: CAISGPSTQIPSGNTIYF. CDR3 nucleotide sequence: TGTGCCATCAGTGGGCCTTCTACACAGATACCCTCTGGAAACACCATATATTTT.

The chain links TRBV7-6 to TRBJ1-6; tentative D call: TRBD1 (6 bases). The CDR3 is made up of 18 amino acids. The germline V gene encodes CDR1 SGHVS and CDR2 FNYEAQ. The ends were cut back, 5 bases at V and 8 bases at J, with 25 bases in the middle. In nucleotides, the CDR3 is TGTGCCAGCAGCCGTACGTGGACAGCACTAGGAGTTGATTCACCCCTCCACTTT. It translates to CASSRTWTALGVDSPLHF.

This clone has just a few counts. The chain has TRBV11-2 and TRBJ1-3, with D perhaps matching TRBD1 (5 bases). Trimming removed 6 bases at V and 0 bases at J, with 12 bases between. The CDR3 has 15 residues. Per germline, CDR1 SGHAT and CDR2 FQNNGV. The CDR3 nucleotides are TGTGCCAGCAGGAACAGGAGGATCTCTGGAAACACCATATATTTT. Its translation is CASRNRRISGNTIYF.

V and J are TRBV15 and TRBJ1-2; 11 positions match TRBD1. This CDR3 contains 15 residues. The V segment lost 5 bases and the J segment 7 bases; nucleotides outside the gene matches: 9. Germline V gene lookup returns CDR1 LNHNV and CDR2 YYDKDF (reference sequence). CDR3 sequence: CATSSKGQGGGGYTF. The CDR3 DNA is TGTGCCACCAGCTCCAAGGGACAGGGGGGAGGTGGCTACACCTTC.

V usage is TRBV19 and J usage is TRBJ1-1; D is unresolved. Trimming removed 3 bases at V and 5 bases at J, with 16 bases between. This CDR3 spans 15 amino acids. Germline CDR1 LNHDA, CDR2 SQIVND (reference sequence). CDR3 DNA: TGTGCCAGTAGTATCCCCGGGCCAAGTATGACTGAAGCTTTCTTT. This gives the protein CASSIPGPSMTEAFF.

In this sample, this clone turned up a few times. This sequence joins TRBV6-5 and TRBJ2-1; 7 positions match TRBD2. Germline V gene lookup returns CDR1 MNHEY and CDR2 SVGAGI. With 6 bases clipped from V and 9 bases from J, the junction kept 8 bases outside the gene matches. The CDR3 runs 13 residues. In nucleotides, the CDR3 is TGTGCCAGCAGCCGCCGGGGGGAGGCTGAGCAGTTCTTC. Translating gives CASSRRGEAEQFF.

The chain joins TRBV2 to TRBJ2-2, with TRBD2 as a possible D gene (6 bases). Trimming removed 6 bases at V and 7 bases at J, with 24 bases between. Per the germline V gene, CDR1 is SNHLY and CDR2 is FYNNEI. The CDR3 loop spans 17 amino acids. CDR3 region: CASSTSRLGRSGGELFF. CDR3 in DNA: TGTGCCAGCAGCACTTCTCGACTAGGCCGGAGTGGCGGGGAGCTGTTTTTT. The entire variable domain, with the rest obtained from reference TRBV2 and TRBJ2-2, is as follows: EPEVTQTPSHQVTQMGQEVILRCVPISNHLYFYWYRQILGQKVEFLVSFYNNEISEKSEIFDDQFSVERPDGSNFTLKIRSTKLEDSAMYFCASSTSRLGRSGGELFFGEGSRLTVL.

This chain uses TRBV6-5 with TRBJ2-3; D may be TRBD2 (6 bases). The CDR3 has 15 residues. Trimming took off 0 bases at V and 0 bases at J, with 7 bases between the two ends. Germline lookup yields CDR1 MNHEY and CDR2 SVGAGI. The CDR3 region is CASSYSAGSTDTQYF. CDR3 DNA sequence: TGTGCCAGCAGTTACTCGGCGGGAAGCACAGATACGCAGTATTTT.

This clone was detected only once. The chain combines TRBV5-4 with TRBJ2-1; a weak D match, TRBD2 (6 bases). Germline CDR1 is SGHNT and CDR2 is YYREEE (reference sequence). CDR3 size: 17 residues. Trimming stripped 4 bases from V and 3 bases from J, with 20 bases between. The CDR3 DNA reads TGTGCCAGCAGCCTTGGCCTTATGAGCGGGCTCTACAATGAGCAGTTCTTC. It codes for CASSLGLMSGLYNEQFF.

The V call is TRBV7-9, the J call TRBJ2-1, with 7 bases matching TRBD2. With V trimmed by 6 bases and J by 0 bases, 5 bases remained unmatched. The germline V gene has CDR1 SEHNR and CDR2 FQNEAQ (reference sequence). This CDR3 contains 15 residues. As DNA, the CDR3 is TGTGCCAGCAGAAGACTAGCCTCCTCCTACAATGAGCAGTTCTTC. Its protein product is CASRRLASSYNEQFF.

A note on this clone: One end of the junction is discordant with germline, which a read error may explain. The J gene is TRBJ2-1, the V gene TRBV19; D might be TRBD2 (5 bases). The CDR3 loop spans 14 amino acids. Germline CDR1 reads LNHDA; CDR2 reads SQIVND (reference sequence). CDR3: CASSVGLSSNEQFF. As DNA, the CDR3 is TGTGCCAGTAGTGTCGGACTTTCCTCCAATGAGCAGTTCTTC.

This chain uses TRBV6-4 with TRBJ2-2; 8 positions match TRBD1. V lost 6 bases to trimming and J lost 4 bases; unmatched junction nucleotides: 4. Germline V gene sequence: CDR1 MRHNA, CDR2 SNTAGT. There are 14 residues in the CDR3. The CDR3, as DNA: TGTGCCAGCAGAGGACAGGGTTTCACCGGGGAGCTGTTTTTT. It yields the protein CASRGQGFTGELFF.

The chain recombines TRBV7-2 with TRBJ2-5; 14 nucleotides agree with TRBD2. The germline V gene encodes CDR1 SGHTA and CDR2 FQGNSA. Trimming at V came to 5 bases and at J to 5 bases, leaving 4 bases not matched to a gene. The CDR3 length is 15 residues. The chain's CDR3 is CASSLRTSGGETQYF. As DNA, the CDR3 is TGTGCCAGCAGCCTTAGGACTAGCGGGGGGGAGACCCAGTACTTC.